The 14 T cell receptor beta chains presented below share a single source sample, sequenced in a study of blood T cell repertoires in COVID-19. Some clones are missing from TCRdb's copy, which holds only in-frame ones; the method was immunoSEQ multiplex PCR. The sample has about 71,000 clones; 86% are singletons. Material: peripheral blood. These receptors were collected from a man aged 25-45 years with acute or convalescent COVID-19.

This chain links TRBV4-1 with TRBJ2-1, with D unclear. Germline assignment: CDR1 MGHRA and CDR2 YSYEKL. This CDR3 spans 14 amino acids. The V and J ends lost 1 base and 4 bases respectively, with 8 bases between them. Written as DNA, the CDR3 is TGCGCCAGCAGCCAAGGGGCTCCATACAATGAGCAGTTCTTC. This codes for CASSQGAPYNEQFF.

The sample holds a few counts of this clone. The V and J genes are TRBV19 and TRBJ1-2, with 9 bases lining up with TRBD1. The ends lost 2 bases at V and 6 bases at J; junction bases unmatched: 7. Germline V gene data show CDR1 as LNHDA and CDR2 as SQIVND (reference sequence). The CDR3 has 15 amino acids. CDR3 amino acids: CASSITGGALNGYTF. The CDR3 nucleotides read TGTGCCAGTAGTATAACAGGGGGCGCCCTTAATGGCTACACCTTC.

The CDR3 sequence is CASSWDREGEQYF. The CDR3 DNA sequence: TGTGCCAGCAGTTGGGACAGGGAGGGGGAGCAGTACTTC. V usage is TRBV27 and J usage is TRBJ2-7, with 9 bases matching TRBD1. Germline V gene lookup returns CDR1 MNHEY and CDR2 SMNVEV (reference sequence). V lost 4 bases to trimming and J lost 7 bases; unmatched junction nucleotides: 5. The CDR3 consists of 13 residues.

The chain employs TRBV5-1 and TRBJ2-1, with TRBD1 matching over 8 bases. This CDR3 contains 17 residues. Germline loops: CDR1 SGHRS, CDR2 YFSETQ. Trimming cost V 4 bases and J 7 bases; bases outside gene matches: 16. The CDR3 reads CASSLSPTGTGMNEQFF. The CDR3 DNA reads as TGCGCCAGCAGCCTCTCACCGACCGGGACAGGTATGAATGAGCAGTTCTTC.

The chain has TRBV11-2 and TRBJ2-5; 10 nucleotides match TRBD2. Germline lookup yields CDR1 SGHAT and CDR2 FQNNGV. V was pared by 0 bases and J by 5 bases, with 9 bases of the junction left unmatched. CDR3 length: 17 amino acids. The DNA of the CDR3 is TGTGCCAGCAGCTTAGATCAAACTAGCGGGAATCGCGAGACCCAGTACTTC. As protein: CASSLDQTSGNRETQYF.

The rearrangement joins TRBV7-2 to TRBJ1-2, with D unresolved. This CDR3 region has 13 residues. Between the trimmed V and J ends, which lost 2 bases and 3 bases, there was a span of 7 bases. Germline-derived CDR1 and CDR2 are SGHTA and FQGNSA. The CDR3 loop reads CASSLRQDYGYTF. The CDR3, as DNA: TGTGCCAGCAGCTTACGACAAGACTATGGCTACACCTTC.

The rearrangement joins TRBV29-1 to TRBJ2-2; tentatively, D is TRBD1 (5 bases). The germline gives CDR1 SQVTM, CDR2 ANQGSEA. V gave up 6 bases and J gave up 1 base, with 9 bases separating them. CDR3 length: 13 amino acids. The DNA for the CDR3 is TGCAGCGTACAACAGGAGAACACCGGGGAGCTGTTTTTT. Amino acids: CSVQQENTGELFF.

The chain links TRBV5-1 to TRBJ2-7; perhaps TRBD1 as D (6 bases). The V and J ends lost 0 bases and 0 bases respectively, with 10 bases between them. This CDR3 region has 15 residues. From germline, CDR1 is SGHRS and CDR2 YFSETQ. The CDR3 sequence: CASSLGQGPSYEQYV. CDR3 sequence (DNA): TGCGCCAGCAGCTTGGGTCAGGGGCCCTCCTACGAGCAGTACGTC.

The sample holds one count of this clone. CDR3 in amino acids: CATSESGSYGYTF. CDR3 DNA sequence: TGTGCCACCAGTGAAAGCGGTAGTTATGGCTACACCTTC. The V and J genes are TRBV24-1 and TRBJ1-2; D not resolved. The ends were cut back, 4 bases at V and 5 bases at J, with 10 bases in the middle. The CDR3 has 13 amino acids. The V gene's germline CDR1 is KGHDR and CDR2 SFDVKD.

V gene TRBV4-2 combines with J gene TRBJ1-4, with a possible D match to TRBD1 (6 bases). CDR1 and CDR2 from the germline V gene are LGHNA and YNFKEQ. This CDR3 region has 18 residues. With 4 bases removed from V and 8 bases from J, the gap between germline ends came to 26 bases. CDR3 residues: CASSRDTFRGGLGEKLFF. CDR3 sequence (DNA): TGTGCCAGCAGCCGAGATACCTTCCGGGGGGGGCTGGGGGAAAAACTGTTTTTT.

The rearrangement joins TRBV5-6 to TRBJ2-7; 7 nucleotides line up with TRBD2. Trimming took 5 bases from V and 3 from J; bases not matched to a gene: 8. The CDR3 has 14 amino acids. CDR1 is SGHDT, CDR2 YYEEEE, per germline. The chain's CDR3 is CASRSSGLDYEQYF. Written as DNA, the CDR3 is TGTGCCAGCAGGTCTAGCGGATTAGACTACGAGCAGTACTTC.

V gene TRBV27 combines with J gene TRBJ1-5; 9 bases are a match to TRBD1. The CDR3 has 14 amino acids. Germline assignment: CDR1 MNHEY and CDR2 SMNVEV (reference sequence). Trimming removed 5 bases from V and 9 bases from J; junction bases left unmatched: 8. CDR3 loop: CASSKSTGGWPQHF. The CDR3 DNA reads TGTGCCAGCAGTAAATCCACAGGGGGCTGGCCCCAGCATTTT.

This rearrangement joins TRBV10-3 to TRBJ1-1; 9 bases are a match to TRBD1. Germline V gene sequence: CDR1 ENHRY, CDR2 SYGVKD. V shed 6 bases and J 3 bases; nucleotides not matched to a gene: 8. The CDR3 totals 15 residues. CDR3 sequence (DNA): TGTGCCATCAGCGGCCGGACAGGGGCCGACACTGAAGCTTTCTTT. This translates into CAISGRTGADTEAFF.

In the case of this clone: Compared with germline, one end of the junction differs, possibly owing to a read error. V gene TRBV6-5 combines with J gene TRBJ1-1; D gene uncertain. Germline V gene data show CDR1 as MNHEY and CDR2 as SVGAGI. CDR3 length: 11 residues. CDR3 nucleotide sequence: TGTGCCAGCACCTCGAACTCTGAAGCTTTCTTT. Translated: CASTSNSEAFF.